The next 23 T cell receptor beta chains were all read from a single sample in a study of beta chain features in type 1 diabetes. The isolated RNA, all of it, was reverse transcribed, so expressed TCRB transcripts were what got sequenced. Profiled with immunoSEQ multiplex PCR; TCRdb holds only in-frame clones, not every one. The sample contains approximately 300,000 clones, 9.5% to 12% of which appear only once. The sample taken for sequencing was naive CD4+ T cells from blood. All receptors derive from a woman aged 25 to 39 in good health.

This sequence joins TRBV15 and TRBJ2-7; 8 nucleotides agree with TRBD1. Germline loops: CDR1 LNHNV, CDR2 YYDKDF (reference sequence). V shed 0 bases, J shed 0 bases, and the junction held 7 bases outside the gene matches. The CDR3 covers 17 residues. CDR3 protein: CATSRERNRGSSYEQYF. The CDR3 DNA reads TGTGCCACCAGCAGAGAGCGGAACAGGGGGAGCTCCTACGAGCAGTACTTC.

The CDR3 DNA follows: TGTGCCAGCAGCGCTAACCGACAGGGGAGCGAAAAACTGTTTTTT. Its translation is CASSANRQGSEKLFF. The rearrangement joins TRBV6-1 to TRBJ1-4; 8 nucleotides agree with TRBD1. The V gene's germline CDR1 is MNHNS and CDR2 SASEGT. The CDR3 length is 15 residues. J lost 8 bases, V lost 6 bases, and 11 bases had no gene match.

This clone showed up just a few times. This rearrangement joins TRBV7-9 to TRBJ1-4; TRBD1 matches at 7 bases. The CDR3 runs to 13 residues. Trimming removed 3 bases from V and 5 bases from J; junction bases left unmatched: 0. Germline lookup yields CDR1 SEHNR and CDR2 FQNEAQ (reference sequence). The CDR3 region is CASSLTGNEKLFF. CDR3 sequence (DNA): TGTGCCAGCAGCTTGACAGGGAATGAAAAACTGTTTTTT.

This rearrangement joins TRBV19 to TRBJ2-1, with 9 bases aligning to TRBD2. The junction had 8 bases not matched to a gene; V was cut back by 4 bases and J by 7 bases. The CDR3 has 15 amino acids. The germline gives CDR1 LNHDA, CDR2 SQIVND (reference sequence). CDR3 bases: TGTGCCAGTAGTACCCCGGGACTAGCCCAAAATGAGCAGTTCTTC. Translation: CASSTPGLAQNEQFF.

CDR3 sequence: CAISSGTGLDKNIQYF. The CDR3 DNA reads TGTGCCATCAGTTCCGGGACAGGGTTGGACAAAAACATTCAGTACTTC. This chain joins TRBV10-3 and TRBJ2-4; TRBD1 matches 9 bases. The CDR3 consists of 16 residues. Trimming at V came to 5 bases and at J to 3 bases, leaving 8 bases not matched to a gene. CDR1 ENHRY and CDR2 SYGVKD come from the germline V gene.

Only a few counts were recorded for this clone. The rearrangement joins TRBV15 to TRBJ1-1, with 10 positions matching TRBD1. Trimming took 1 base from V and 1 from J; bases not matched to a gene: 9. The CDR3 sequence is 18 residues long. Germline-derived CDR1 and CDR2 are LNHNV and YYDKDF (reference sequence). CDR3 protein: CATSRAIGTGDRNTEAFF. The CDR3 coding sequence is TGTGCCACCAGCAGAGCTATCGGGACAGGGGATAGGAACACTGAAGCTTTCTTT.

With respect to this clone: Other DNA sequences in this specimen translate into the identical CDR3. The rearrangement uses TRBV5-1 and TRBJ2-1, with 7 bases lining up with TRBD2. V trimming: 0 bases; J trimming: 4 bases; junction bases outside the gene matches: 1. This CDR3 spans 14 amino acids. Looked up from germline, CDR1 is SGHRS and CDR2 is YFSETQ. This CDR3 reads CASSLAAGYNEQFF. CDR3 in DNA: TGCGCCAGCAGCTTGGCAGCGGGGTACAATGAGCAGTTCTTC.

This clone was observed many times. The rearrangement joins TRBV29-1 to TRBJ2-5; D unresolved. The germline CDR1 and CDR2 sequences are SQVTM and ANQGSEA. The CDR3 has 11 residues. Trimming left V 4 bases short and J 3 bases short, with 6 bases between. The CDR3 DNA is TGCAGCGTTGTCCAGGAAGAGACCCAGTACTTC. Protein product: CSVVQEETQYF.

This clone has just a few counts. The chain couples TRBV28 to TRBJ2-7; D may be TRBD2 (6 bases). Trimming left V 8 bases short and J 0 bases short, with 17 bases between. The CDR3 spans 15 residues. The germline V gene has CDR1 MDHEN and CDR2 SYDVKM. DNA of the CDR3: TGTGCCAGCCGGTGGAAGCGGGCTAGCTCCTACGAGCAGTACTTC. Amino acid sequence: CASRWKRASSYEQYF.

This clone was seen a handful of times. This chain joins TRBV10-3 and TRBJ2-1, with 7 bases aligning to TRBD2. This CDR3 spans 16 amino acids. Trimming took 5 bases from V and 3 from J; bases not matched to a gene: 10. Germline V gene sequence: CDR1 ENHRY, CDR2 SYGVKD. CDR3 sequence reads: CAISSPTSAFYNEQFF. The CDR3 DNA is TGTGCCATCAGTTCCCCTACTAGCGCGTTCTACAATGAGCAGTTCTTC.

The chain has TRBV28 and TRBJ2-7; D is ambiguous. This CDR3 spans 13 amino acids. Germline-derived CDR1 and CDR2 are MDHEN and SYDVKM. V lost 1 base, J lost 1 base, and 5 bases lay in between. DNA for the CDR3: TGTGCCAGCAGTTTATCGAGGTCCTACGAGCAGTACTTC. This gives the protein CASSLSRSYEQYF.

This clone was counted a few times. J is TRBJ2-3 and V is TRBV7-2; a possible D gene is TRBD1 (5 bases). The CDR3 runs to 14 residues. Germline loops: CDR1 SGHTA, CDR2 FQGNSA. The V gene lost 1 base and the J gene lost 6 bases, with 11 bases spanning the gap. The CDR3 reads CASSLGAGMDTQYF. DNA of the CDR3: TGTGCCAGCAGCTTAGGAGCAGGGATGGATACGCAGTATTTT.

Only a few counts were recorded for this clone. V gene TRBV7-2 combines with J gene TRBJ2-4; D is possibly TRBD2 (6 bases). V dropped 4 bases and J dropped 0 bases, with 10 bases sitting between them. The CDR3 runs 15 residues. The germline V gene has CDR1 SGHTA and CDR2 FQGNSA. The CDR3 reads CASSWEVLAKNIQYF. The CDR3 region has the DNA TGTGCCAGCAGCTGGGAGGTGCTAGCCAAAAACATTCAGTACTTC.

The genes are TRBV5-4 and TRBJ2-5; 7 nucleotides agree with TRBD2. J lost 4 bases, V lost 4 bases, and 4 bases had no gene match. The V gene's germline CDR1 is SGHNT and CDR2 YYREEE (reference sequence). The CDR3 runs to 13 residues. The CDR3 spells CASSRGEGETQYF. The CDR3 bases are TGTGCCAGCAGCCGGGGGGAGGGAGAGACCCAGTACTTC.

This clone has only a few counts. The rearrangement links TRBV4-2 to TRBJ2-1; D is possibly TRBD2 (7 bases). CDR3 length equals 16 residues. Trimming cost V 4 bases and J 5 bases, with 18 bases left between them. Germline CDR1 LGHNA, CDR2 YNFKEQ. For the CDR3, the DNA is TGTGCCAGCAGCCCCTCCTCGGGGGGCAGCCACAATGAGCAGTTCTTC. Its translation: CASSPSSGGSHNEQFF.

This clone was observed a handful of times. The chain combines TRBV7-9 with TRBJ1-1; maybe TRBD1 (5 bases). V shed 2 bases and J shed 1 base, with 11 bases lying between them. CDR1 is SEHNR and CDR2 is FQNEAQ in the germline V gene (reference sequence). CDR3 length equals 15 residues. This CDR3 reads CASSLPGTSNTEAFF. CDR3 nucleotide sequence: TGTGCCAGCAGCTTACCCGGGACTTCGAACACTGAAGCTTTCTTT.

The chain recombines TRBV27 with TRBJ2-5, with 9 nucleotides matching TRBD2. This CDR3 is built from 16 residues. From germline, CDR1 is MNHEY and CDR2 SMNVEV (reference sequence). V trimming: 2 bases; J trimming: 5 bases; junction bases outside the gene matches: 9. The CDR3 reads CASSLLAGPSLETQYF. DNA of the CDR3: TGTGCCAGCAGTTTACTAGCGGGACCTAGTCTGGAGACCCAGTACTTC.

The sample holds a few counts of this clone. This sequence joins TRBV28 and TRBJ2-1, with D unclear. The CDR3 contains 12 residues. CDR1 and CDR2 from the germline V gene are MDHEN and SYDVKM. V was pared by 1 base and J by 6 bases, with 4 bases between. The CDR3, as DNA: TGTGCCAGCAGTTTATCCATCAATGAGCAGTTCTTC. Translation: CASSLSINEQFF.

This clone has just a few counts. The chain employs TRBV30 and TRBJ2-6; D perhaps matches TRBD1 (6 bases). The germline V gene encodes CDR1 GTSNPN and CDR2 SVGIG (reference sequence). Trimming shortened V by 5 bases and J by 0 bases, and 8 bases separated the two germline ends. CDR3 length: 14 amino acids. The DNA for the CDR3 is TGTGCCTGGGACAGGAGCTCTGGGGCCAACGTCCTGACTTTC. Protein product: CAWDRSSGANVLTF.

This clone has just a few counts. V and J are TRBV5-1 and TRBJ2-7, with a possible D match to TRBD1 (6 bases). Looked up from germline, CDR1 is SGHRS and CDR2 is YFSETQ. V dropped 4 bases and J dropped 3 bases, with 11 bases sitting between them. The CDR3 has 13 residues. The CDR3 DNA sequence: TGCGCCAGCAGCCCGAGACAGGACTACGAGCAGTACTTC. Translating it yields CASSPRQDYEQYF.

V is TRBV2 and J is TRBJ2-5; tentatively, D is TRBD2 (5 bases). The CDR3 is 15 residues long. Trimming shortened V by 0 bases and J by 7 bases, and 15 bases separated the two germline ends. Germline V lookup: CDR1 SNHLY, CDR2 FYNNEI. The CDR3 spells CASSEAPRQRWTQYF. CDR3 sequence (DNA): TGTGCCAGCAGTGAAGCTCCGAGGCAGCGGTGGACCCAGTACTTC.

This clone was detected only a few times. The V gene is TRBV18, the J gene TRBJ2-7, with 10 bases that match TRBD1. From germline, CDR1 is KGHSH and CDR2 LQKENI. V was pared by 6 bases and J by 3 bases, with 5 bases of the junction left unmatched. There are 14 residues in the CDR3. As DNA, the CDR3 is TGTGCCAGCTCGCCGGGACAGGGGTTCTACGAGCAGTACTTC. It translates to CASSPGQGFYEQYF.

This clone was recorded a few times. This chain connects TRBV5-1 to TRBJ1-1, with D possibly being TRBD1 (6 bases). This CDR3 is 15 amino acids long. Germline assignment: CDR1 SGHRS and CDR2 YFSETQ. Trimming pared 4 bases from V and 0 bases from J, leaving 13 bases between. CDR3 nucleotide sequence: TGCGCCAGCAGCCCGGGACAAGTCATGAACACTGAAGCTTTCTTT. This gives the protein CASSPGQVMNTEAFF.